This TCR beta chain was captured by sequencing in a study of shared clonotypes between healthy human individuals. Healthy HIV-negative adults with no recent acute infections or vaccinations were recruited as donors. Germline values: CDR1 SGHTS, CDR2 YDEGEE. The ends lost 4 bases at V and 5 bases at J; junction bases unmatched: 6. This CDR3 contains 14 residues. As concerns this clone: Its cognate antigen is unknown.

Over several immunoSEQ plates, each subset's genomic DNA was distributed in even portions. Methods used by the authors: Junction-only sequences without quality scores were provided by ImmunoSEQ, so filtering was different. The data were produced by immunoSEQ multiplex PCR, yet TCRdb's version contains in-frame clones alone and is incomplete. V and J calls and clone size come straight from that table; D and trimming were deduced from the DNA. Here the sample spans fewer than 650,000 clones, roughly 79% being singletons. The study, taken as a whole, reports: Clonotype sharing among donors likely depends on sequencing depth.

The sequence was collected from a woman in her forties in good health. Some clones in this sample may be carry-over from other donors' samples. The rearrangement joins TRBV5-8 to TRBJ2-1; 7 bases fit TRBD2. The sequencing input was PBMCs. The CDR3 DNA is TGTGCCAGCAGCCCCATACTAGCGAACAATGAGCAGTTCTTC. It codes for CASSPILANNEQFF.